Listed here are 2 T cell receptor beta chains from one sample, sequenced in a study of blood T cell repertoires in COVID-19. Only in-frame clones appear in the TCRdb table, and some are missing; sequencing was by immunoSEQ multiplex PCR. The profile shows about 350,000 clones, around nine tenths of them singletons. Sequenced sample: PBMCs or T cells enriched from blood (not recorded which). The receptors here all came from a woman in her 30s who had been exposed to COVID-19.

This chain uses TRBV9 with TRBJ1-1, with a weak D call TRBD1 (6 bases). The CDR3 loop spans 14 amino acids. Germline assignment: CDR1 SGDLS and CDR2 YYNGEE. Between the trimmed V and J ends, which lost 4 bases and 1 base, there was a span of 11 bases. CDR3: CASSPDRRNTEAFF. CDR3 DNA: TGTGCCAGCAGCCCGGACAGAAGGAACACTGAAGCTTTCTTT.

V and J are TRBV6-5 and TRBJ2-7, with 7 bases matching TRBD2. The CDR3 extends over 15 amino acids. The ends lost 2 bases at V and 0 bases at J; junction bases unmatched: 4. Germline CDR1 is MNHEY and CDR2 is SVGAGI. CDR3: CASSYRSGPSYEQYF. CDR3 bases: TGTGCCAGCAGTTACCGTAGCGGGCCCTCCTACGAGCAGTACTTC.